The rows below give T cell receptor beta chains drawn from one sample of a study of blood T cells in healthy people across ages. Each CDR3 protein is one row after TCRdb ran MiXCR on the 5' RACE reads. The data contain about 930,000 distinct CDR3 sequences, almost 30% of them singletons. These data were likewise used in another study, on T cells of mothers and their children.

The source material was blood. The receptors originated from a woman between 40 and 50 years old in good health. Both conserved end residues are part of each CDR3. D genes are given only for firm matches. The size of a clone is reported for some rows only, either as once, few or many, or as a class for expanded clones.

V gene	clone size	D gene	J gene	CDR3 length	CDR3 DNA	CDR3 protein
TRBV7-9	few	-	TRBJ2-5	15	TGTGCCAGCAGCTTAGGTTCCAGCGGTCGAGAGACCCAGTACTTC	CASSLGSSGRETQYF
TRBV9	few	-	TRBJ2-1	16	TGTGCCAGCAGCACCCGGGCCTACAAGGTGGGCAATGAGCAGTTCTTC	CASSTRAYKVGNEQFF
TRBV29-1	-	TRBD2	TRBJ2-7	16	TGCTGCGTTGAAGGTTGGGACCCGGGGGGGATCTACGAGCAGTACTTC	CCVEGWDPGGIYEQYF
TRBV24-1	few	-	TRBJ2-7	15	TGTGCCACCAGTGATTCCGTCCAGGAATCCTACGAGCAGTACTTC	CATSDSVQESYEQYF
TRBV28	-	-	TRBJ2-1	14	TGTGCCAGCAGTTTATTCAGGGTTGCGAATGAGCAGTTCTTC	CASSLFRVANEQFF
TRBV3-1	-	-	TRBJ1-2	13	TGTGCCAGCAGCTGGACGGATGGCTATGGCTACACCTTC	CASSWTDGYGYTF
TRBV28	-	TRBD1	TRBJ2-1	14	TGTGCCAGCAGACTCCCGGGACAGTACAATGAGCAGTTCTTC	CASRLPGQYNEQFF
TRBV11-1	many	-	TRBJ2-1	15	TGTGCCAGCAGCTTAGGATCCGGCAACTACAATGAGCAGTTCTTC	CASSLGSGNYNEQFF
TRBV5-1	few	-	TRBJ2-3	16	TGCGCCAGCAGCTTGGCCACAGGGTACCGCACAGATACGCAGTATTTT	CASSLATGYRTDTQYF
TRBV12-3/TRBV12-4	-	-	TRBJ1-2	14	TGTGCCAGCACCCCCAACGGGTTAAACTATGGCTACACCTTC	CASTPNGLNYGYTF
TRBV7-9	-	TRBD2	TRBJ2-7	14	TGTGCCAGCAGCCCAGAGAGCGGGGGCTACGAGCAGTACTTC	CASSPESGGYEQYF
TRBV2	few	TRBD1	TRBJ2-4	13	TGTGCCAGCAGTCTGACAGGGGCCACACTCCGGTACTTC	CASSLTGATLRYF
TRBV6-1	-	TRBD1	TRBJ1-2	13	TGTGCCAGCCCCGGGACAGGGAGAAGTGGCTACACCTTC	CASPGTGRSGYTF
TRBV19	few	TRBD1	TRBJ2-7	13	TGTGCCAGTAGCCGGGACAGGATGTACGAGCAGTACTTC	CASSRDRMYEQYF
TRBV27	-	-	TRBJ2-7	14	TGTGCCAGCAGTCCCGGACAGAGCAAATACGAGCAGTACTTC	CASSPGQSKYEQYF
TRBV5-1	many	-	TRBJ1-6	15	TGCGCCAGCAGCTTGGTGATGGACAGTAATTCACCCCTCCACTTT	CASSLVMDSNSPLHF
TRBV12-3/TRBV12-4	-	-	TRBJ2-3	13	TGTGCCAGCAGGACCCACAGTCGAGATACGCAGTATTTT	CASRTHSRDTQYF
TRBV28	few	-	TRBJ2-7	16	TGTGCCAGCAACCCCGGCGGGGGCTCCGAACGTTACGAGCAGTACTTC	CASNPGGGSERYEQYF
TRBV20-1	few	-	TRBJ1-5	15	TGCAGTGCCCGGGGGGGGTCCCTTAGCAATCAGCCCCAGCATTTT	CSARGGSLSNQPQHF
TRBV5-5	-	-	TRBJ2-3	15	TGTGCCAGCAGCTTGGTAGAATCCCTCACAGATACGCAGTATTTT	CASSLVESLTDTQYF
TRBV9	-	-	TRBJ1-1	14	TGTGCCAGCAGCGTAGATCGGGCCTTCACTGAAGCTTTCTTT	CASSVDRAFTEAFF
TRBV2	few	TRBD2	TRBJ2-3	14	TGTGCCAGCAACTGGGGGGGGAGCACAGATACGCAGTATTTT	CASNWGGSTDTQYF
TRBV5-5	-	-	TRBJ2-4	12	TGTGCCAGCAGCTCACACGTGGGAGAGCAGTACTTC	CASSSHVGEQYF
TRBV5-1	many	-	TRBJ2-7	14	TGCGCCAGCAGCTTGGCGGGCCAGCTGGGCGAGCAGTACTTC	CASSLAGQLGEQYF
TRBV6-5	-	TRBD1	TRBJ1-3	17	TGTGCCAGCAGTTACTCCGGACAGGGGGCGGGAGGAAACACCATATATTTT	CASSYSGQGAGGNTIYF
TRBV11-2	-	TRBD1	TRBJ2-1	16	TGTGCCAGCAGCTTAGATCGTCGGGACAGGGGGGGCGAGCAGTTCTTC	CASSLDRRDRGGEQFF
TRBV7-9	-	TRBD2	TRBJ2-1	15	TGTGCCAGCAGCCTGAGGAGCGGGGGGGCCCATGAGCAGTTCTTC	CASSLRSGGAHEQFF
TRBV4-2	-	-	TRBJ2-3	15	TGTGCCAGCAGCCAAGATAGGACAGTGGAGGGGACGCAGTATTTT	CASSQDRTVEGTQYF
TRBV4-1	many	-	TRBJ2-5	17	TGCGCCAGCAGCCAGGGCGGGACTCAGCTGAACCAGGGGACCCAGTACTTC	CASSQGGTQLNQGTQYF
TRBV30	-	-	TRBJ2-7	12	TGTGCCTGGAGCAAAAGGGGTTACGAGCAGTACTTC	CAWSKRGYEQYF
TRBV30	few	TRBD2	TRBJ2-6	16	TGTGCCTGGAGTCTGGGACTAGCGCGTGGGGCCAACGTCCTGACTTTC	CAWSLGLARGANVLTF
TRBV20-1	-	TRBD1	TRBJ2-7	16	TGCAGTGCTTGGGGACAGGGAAAAGTGCTAGCCTACGAGCAGTACTTC	CSAWGQGKVLAYEQYF
TRBV12-3/TRBV12-4	few	TRBD1	TRBJ2-7	13	TGTGCCAGCAGTCCTACGGGACAGGACGAGCAGTACTTC	CASSPTGQDEQYF
TRBV2	-	-	TRBJ2-7	15	TGTGCCAGCAGTGAAGCGGGAAGGGGCGCTTACGAGCAGTACTTC	CASSEAGRGAYEQYF
TRBV5-1	-	-	TRBJ2-2	15	TGCGCCAGCAGCTTTCAGGGCCCGAACACCGGGGAGCTGTTTTTT	CASSFQGPNTGELFF
TRBV20-1	once	-	TRBJ1-4	11	TGCAGTGCCTTTGAAAGGGAAAAACGGTTTTTT	CSAFEREKRFF
TRBV3-1	few	-	TRBJ2-3	13	TGTGCCAGCAGCCAAGACGTCCCGAATACGCAGTATTTT	CASSQDVPNTQYF
TRBV20-1	few	-	TRBJ2-7	17	TGCAGTGCTAGAGTATCGATTGGACGGATAACTCAGGACGAGCAGTACTTC	CSARVSIGRITQDEQYF
TRBV29-1	once	TRBD1	TRBJ2-7	13	TGCAGCGTCGCTATCCGGACAGGGAACGAGCAGTACTTC	CSVAIRTGNEQYF
TRBV20-1	-	TRBD1	TRBJ1-1	16	TGCAGTGCTAGAGGAGACAGGGGATTCGGGAACACTGAAGCTTTCTTT	CSARGDRGFGNTEAFF
TRBV6-6	many	TRBD1	TRBJ2-7	17	TGTGCCAGCAGAGTTAGAGGTGGGACAGGGGTGGGTTACGAGCAGTACTTC	CASRVRGGTGVGYEQYF
TRBV28	-	-	TRBJ1-1	15	TGTGCCAGCAGTCTTACGGAGGGAATGAACACTGAAGCTTTCTTT	CASSLTEGMNTEAFF
TRBV18	many	-	TRBJ2-5	12	TGTGCCAGCTCACCACAATTTGAGACCCAGTACTTC	CASSPQFETQYF
TRBV28	-	-	TRBJ2-7	12	TGTGCCAGCAGCCCCCCGGTCTACGAGCAGTACTTC	CASSPPVYEQYF
TRBV6-2/TRBV6-3	many	-	TRBJ2-7	14	TGTGCCAGCACCGAAGACAGAGCTTCCTACGAGCAGTACTTC	CASTEDRASYEQYF
TRBV12-3/TRBV12-4	many	-	TRBJ2-7	15	TGTGCCAGCAGTTTGGGAACTATGAGCTCCTACGAGCAGTACTTC	CASSLGTMSSYEQYF
TRBV5-1	-	-	TRBJ2-1	13	TGCGCCAGCAGCTTGGAGGGTAGCAATGAGCAGTTCTTC	CASSLEGSNEQFF
TRBV20-1	once	TRBD1	TRBJ2-5	17	TGCAGTGCTAGAGACGCTGAGAGCAGGGGGCTTTCGGAGACCCAGTACTTC	CSARDAESRGLSETQYF
TRBV5-1	few	TRBD1	TRBJ2-7	15	TGCGCCAGCCACCCCGGGACAGGGGGGACCTACGAGCAGTACTTC	CASHPGTGGTYEQYF
TRBV7-3	-	-	TRBJ2-3	17	TGTGCCAGCAGCTTAGGGATTGCACAGGGTAGAACAGATACGCAGTATTTT	CASSLGIAQGRTDTQYF
TRBV10-3	few	-	TRBJ2-3	12	TGTGCCATCAGCGGTAGCACAGATACGCAGTATTTT	CAISGSTDTQYF
TRBV28	once	-	TRBJ2-7	14	TGTGCCAGCTCTCCTTCAGCTTTCTCCTACGAGCGGTACTTC	CASSPSAFSYERYF
TRBV6-5	many	TRBD1	TRBJ2-1	15	TGTGCCAGCAGTTGGGACAGGGGGCGCCTCAATGAGCAGTTCTTC	CASSWDRGRLNEQFF
TRBV7-2	-	TRBD1	TRBJ1-5	14	TGTGCCAGCAGCAGGACAGGGGATAATCAGCCCCAGCATTTT	CASSRTGDNQPQHF
TRBV9	-	TRBD2	TRBJ2-3	16	TGTGCCAGCAGCGCCTGGGGGGGGACTAGCACAGATACGCAGTATTTT	CASSAWGGTSTDTQYF
TRBV9	few	TRBD1	TRBJ2-6	19	TGTGCCAGCGGGAGGGAGTGGGACAGGGGGCTTTCTGGGGCCAACGTCCTGACTTTC	CASGREWDRGLSGANVLTF
TRBV10-3	many	-	TRBJ2-1	16	TGTGCCATCAGTGAGGCGGGGACTGAGGGGACTCTGGAGCAGTTCTTC	CAISEAGTEGTLEQFF
TRBV5-6	-	TRBD2	TRBJ2-2	18	TGTGCCAGCAGCTACCGGACTAGCGGGGTTCCGAACACCGGGGAGCTGTTTTTT	CASSYRTSGVPNTGELFF
TRBV15	many	-	TRBJ2-7	15	TGTGCCACCTCTAGAGTTAAGGGGGGCCACTACGAGCAGTACTTC	CATSRVKGGHYEQYF
TRBV6-1	-	TRBD2	TRBJ2-1	15	TGTGCCAGCAGTGAAGCCTGGCGGGGGGGCTTTGAGCAGTTCTTC	CASSEAWRGGFEQFF